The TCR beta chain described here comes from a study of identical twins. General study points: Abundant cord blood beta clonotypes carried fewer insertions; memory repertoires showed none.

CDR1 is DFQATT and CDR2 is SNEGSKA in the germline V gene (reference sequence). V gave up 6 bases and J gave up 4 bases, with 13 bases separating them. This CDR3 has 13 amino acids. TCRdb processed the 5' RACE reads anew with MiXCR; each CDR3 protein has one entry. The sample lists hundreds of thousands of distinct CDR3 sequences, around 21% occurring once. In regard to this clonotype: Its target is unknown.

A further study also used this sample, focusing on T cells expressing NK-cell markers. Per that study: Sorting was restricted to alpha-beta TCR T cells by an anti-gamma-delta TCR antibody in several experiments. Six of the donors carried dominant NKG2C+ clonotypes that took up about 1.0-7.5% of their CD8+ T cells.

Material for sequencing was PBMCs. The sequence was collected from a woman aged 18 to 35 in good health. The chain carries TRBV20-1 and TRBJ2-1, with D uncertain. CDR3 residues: CSAPADAYNEQFF. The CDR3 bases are TGCAGTGCCCCGGCTGACGCATACAATGAGCAGTTCTTC.